This T cell receptor beta chain was recovered during a study of blood T cell repertoires in COVID-19 (dated by TCRdb to the early 2020s). For the wider study: Samples covering the acute and convalescent phases of COVID-19 were provided by collaborators in the United States, Italy and Spain. The material from the prospective study consisted of cDNA or gDNA derived from T cells, B-cell-depleted T cells, or PBMCs. The dataset comprised deeply sampled blood TCRbeta repertoires from subjects exposed to, actively infected with, or recovered from COVID-19. A freely available public database, intended as a resource for researchers studying the immune response to SARS-CoV-2, is where the repertoires were released. The samples were drawn from the first 160 participants of the ongoing ImmuneRACE study and from more than 1,000 subjects provided by 6 global collaborators. A de-identified subject ID, COVID-19 status, age in years and sex were almost always included in the sample metadata. Where available, HLA class I and class II types were taken from metadata supplied by the sample provider and were not determined by assay-based typing.

A note on this clone: The clone's antigen remains unknown. No base quality values were provided; no much bigger clone lies one nucleotide off.

From the germline V gene, CDR1 is SGHAT and CDR2 is FQNNGV. Reading from cysteine to phenylalanine, the CDR3 counts 13 amino acids. The kept DNA is CDR3 alone, 39 bases in frame from the first base. V is shortened by 5 bases, J by 8 bases, and the region joining them spans 10 bases. Each collaborating institution followed its own protocols to collect whole blood in K2EDTA tubes. Collaborator samples were shipped for TCRbeta analysis as frozen whole blood, isolated PBMCs, or DNA extracted from either sample type. The immunoSEQ Assay, a bias-controlled multiplex PCR, was used to amplify TCRbeta CDR3 regions from genomic DNA. The authors' analysis ran thus. The number of nucleated cells in each sample was estimated from the amplification of reference gene primers within the assay. To quantify the absolute abundance of each unique TCRbeta CDR3 rearrangement, sequence reads were collapsed and filtered. For each sample, productive Simpson clonality was calculated as the square root of Simpson's diversity index over productive rearrangements. TCRdb limited this immuneACCESS table to in-frame rearrangements with V and J called. A share of clones is missing; checked studies link under half to unresolved V genes, and the rest is unexplained. That table is the source of V, J and clone size, and D and trimming were worked out from the DNA. Counted in this sample were 95,000 to 150,000 clones; roughly four fifths of them appeared once. The ten largest clones capture 4% to 5.5% of the sample.

What the work shows at the level of the full study, not this receptor alone: Clinical and demographic metadata were provided uncurated, with the amount varying by source and participant.

The TCR comes from a woman in her 70s with acute or convalescent COVID-19. Source material: peripheral blood. The sequence is built from TRBV11-2 and TRBJ1-6, with no confidently assigned D gene. The CDR3 corresponds to CASSVRRDSPLHF. Here is the DNA: TGTGCCAGCAGCGTACGACGGGATTCACCCCTCCACTTT.